The 4 T cell receptor beta chains in this list originate from one sample, sequenced in a study of T-cell reconstitution after alpha-beta-depleted transplantation in children listed by TCRdb under 2016. The sample's treatment or condition label, in plain terms: allogeneic hematopoietic cell transplantation with graft depleted of TCRalphabeta T cells and CD19 B cells. Library generation was performed with PCR. This sample was sequenced with an Illumina HiSeq 2500. Molecular barcoding was employed in the preparation of TCR libraries, with unique molecular identifiers being used to normalize TCRbeta repertoire quantification. TCRdb ran its own pipeline on the public reads, namely fastp trimming at Q25 and MiXCR clone calling, and kept in-frame beta chains. Merged by CDR3 protein, the rows form single entries marked with the most common genes and DNA. This sample comprises fewer than 250,000 distinct CDR3 sequences, 17% of them detected only once. Around 45% of the sample is taken by the ten largest.

The sequencing used PBMCs, mostly from graft donor cells, collected 360 days after TCRalphabeta/CD19-depleted stem cell transplant. Receptors were obtained from a male patient between 2 and 10 years old who had a stem cell transplant for acute lymphoblastic leukemia, so the T cells may come from the graft donor.

The gene calls are TRBV12-5 and TRBJ1-5, with D maybe TRBD1 (5 bases). The germline CDR1 and CDR2 sequences are LGHNT and FRNRAP. This CDR3 has 12 amino acids. Trimming left V 6 bases short and J 5 bases short, with 8 bases between. CDR3 protein: CASGRGDQPQHF. The CDR3 bases are TGTGCTAGTGGCAGAGGGGATCAGCCCCAGCATTTT.

The genes are TRBV6-2 or TRBV6-3 and TRBJ2-1; D may be TRBD2 (6 bases). V gave up 2 bases and J gave up 7 bases, with 18 bases separating them. CDR3 size: 16 residues. Germline-derived CDR1 and CDR2 are MNHEY and SVGEGT. CDR3 sequence reads: CASSYDWFGGWNEQFF. CDR3 coding DNA: TGTGCCAGCAGTTACGACTGGTTTGGGGGGTGGAATGAGCAGTTCTTC.

This clonotype has a count of ten or more. The V gene is TRBV27, the J gene TRBJ2-1, with 16 nucleotides matching TRBD2. The V segment lost 6 bases and the J segment 7 bases; nucleotides outside the gene matches: 15. The CDR3 has 19 residues. Germline assignment: CDR1 MNHEY and CDR2 SMNVEV (reference sequence). CDR3 loop: CASRSGTGLAGGLENEQFF. The DNA of the CDR3 is TGTGCCAGCAGGTCGGGAACGGGACTAGCGGGGGGGCTAGAGAATGAGCAGTTCTTC.

This clonotype was seen many times. This chain connects TRBV12-3 or TRBV12-4 to TRBJ2-4; unclear D gene. Trimming left V 3 bases short and J 0 bases short, with 12 bases between. The CDR3 has 16 amino acids. Here the CDR3 reads CASSLGRRLAKNIQYF. The CDR3 bases are TGTGCCAGCAGTTTGGGCAGACGATTAGCCAAAAACATTCAGTACTTC.